Following are 9 T cell receptor beta chains from one sample sequenced in a study of human T cells and chemical hapten exposure. Using its own MiXCR run on the RACE reads, TCRdb lists one record per CDR3 protein. The table lists some 71,000 distinct CDR3 sequences, 9% to 12% of them singletons, with roughly 6.8% in the top ten. Time point specified: patch test 2, 6 weeks after DPC sensitization. Specified treatment: therapeutic diphenylcyclopropenone sensitization with weekly scalp DPC. Sequencing used whole blood, obtained in connection with sensitization to the hapten diphenylcyclopropenone (DPC). The receptors shown here come from a woman aged 45-65 years with alopecia areata. Some clones in this sample may be carry-over from other donors' samples.

There are many counts of this clonotype. The chain uses TRBV11-2 and TRBJ2-3, with D hard to call. The CDR3 runs to 14 residues. Germline-derived CDR1 and CDR2 are SGHAT and FQNNGV. Trimming took off 2 bases at V and 2 bases at J, with 8 bases between the two ends. This chain's CDR3 is CASSLIQYTDTQYF. The CDR3 DNA reads TGTGCCAGCAGCTTAATACAGTACACAGATACGCAGTATTTT. The complete variable domain, with remaining parts taken from reference TRBV11-2 and TRBJ2-3, reads EAGVAQSPRYKIIEKRQSVAFWCNPISGHATLYWYQQILGQGPKLLIQFQNNGVVDDSQLPKDRFSAERLKGVDSTLKIQPAKLEDSAVYLCASSLIQYTDTQYFGPGTRLTVL.

This clonotype appeared many times. The chain links TRBV7-2 to TRBJ2-3; 13 bases are a match to TRBD2. Germline V lookup: CDR1 SGHTA, CDR2 FQGNSA. V was clipped by 5 bases and J by 2 bases; unmatched bases: 16. The CDR3 loop spans 20 amino acids. Written as DNA, the CDR3 is TGTGCCAGCAGCGAGCCACTAGCGGGAGGGCCTGGAACGGTCACAGATACGCAGTATTTT. Translated: CASSEPLAGGPGTVTDTQYF.

The J gene is TRBJ2-3, the V gene TRBV10-3; no firm D call. CDR1 ENHRY and CDR2 SYGVKD come from the germline V gene. The CDR3 is made up of 14 amino acids. The V gene lost 11 bases and the J gene lost 4 bases, with 19 bases spanning the gap. The CDR3 DNA follows: TGTGCCTCAAGTGACCCCCTCAATGCAGATACGCAGTATTTT. Translated, it gives CASSDPLNADTQYF.

This clonotype was observed at least ten times. V gene TRBV18 combines with J gene TRBJ1-1, with D perhaps TRBD1 (5 bases). Germline lookup yields CDR1 KGHSH and CDR2 LQKENI. The germline V and J ends were trimmed by 3 bases and 0 bases, with 11 bases remaining between them. The CDR3 is made up of 15 amino acids. The CDR3 DNA sequence: TGTGCCAGCTCACCTCGACAGCTTATGAACACTGAAGCTTTCTTT. It is translated as CASSPRQLMNTEAFF.

This clonotype has a handful of counts. The chain is built from TRBV29-1 and TRBJ1-2; perhaps TRBD1 as D (5 bases). The CDR3 runs 14 residues. Per germline, CDR1 SQVTM and CDR2 ANQGSEA. The V end lost 2 bases, the J end lost 10 bases, and 20 bases lay between the germline ends. The CDR3 spells CSVENPRGRADYTF. Here the CDR3 DNA reads TGCAGCGTTGAAAACCCACGCGGCAGGGCGGACTACACCTTC.

The table lists this clonotype with many counts. The V and J genes are TRBV20-1 and TRBJ1-5; 9 bases map to TRBD1. The CDR3 is 16 amino acids. The V gene's germline CDR1 is DFQATT and CDR2 SNEGSKA (reference sequence). The junction had 12 bases not matched to a gene; V was cut back by 3 bases and J by 6 bases. CDR3 sequence reads: CSASTGTGSMIQPQHF. The CDR3 nucleotides are TGCAGTGCTAGCACCGGGACAGGGTCGATGATTCAGCCCCAGCATTTT.

This sequence joins TRBV29-1 and TRBJ2-2; 8 nucleotides line up with TRBD2. The J segment lost 7 bases and the V segment lost 2 bases, leaving 3 bases of the junction unmatched. This CDR3 is 13 amino acids long. Per the germline V gene, CDR1 is SQVTM and CDR2 is ANQGSEA. The CDR3 nucleotides are TGCAGCGTTGAACGGGAGGGCTTCGGGGAGCTGTTTTTT. Protein: CSVEREGFGELFF.

This clonotype was detected only a few times. The V call is TRBV7-9, the J call TRBJ2-1; 13 positions agree with TRBD2. The germline V gene has CDR1 SEHNR and CDR2 FQNEAQ (reference sequence). This CDR3 has 21 amino acids. Trimming took 3 bases from V and 0 from J; bases not matched to a gene: 14. The CDR3 is CASSLGAGTSGTRSSYNEQFF. In DNA form, the CDR3 reads TGTGCCAGCAGCTTGGGAGCCGGGACTAGCGGGACTAGAAGCTCCTACAATGAGCAGTTCTTC.

This clonotype was seen many times. V usage is TRBV7-9 and J usage is TRBJ2-2; D is ambiguous. V lost 1 base to trimming and J lost 0 bases, with 18 bases between them. This CDR3 is 19 amino acids long. Germline lookup yields CDR1 SEHNR and CDR2 FQNEAQ (reference sequence). The CDR3: CASSLGLLVPTPNTGELFF. In nucleotides, the CDR3 is TGTGCCAGCAGCTTAGGGCTCCTGGTCCCAACTCCGAACACCGGGGAGCTGTTTTTT.